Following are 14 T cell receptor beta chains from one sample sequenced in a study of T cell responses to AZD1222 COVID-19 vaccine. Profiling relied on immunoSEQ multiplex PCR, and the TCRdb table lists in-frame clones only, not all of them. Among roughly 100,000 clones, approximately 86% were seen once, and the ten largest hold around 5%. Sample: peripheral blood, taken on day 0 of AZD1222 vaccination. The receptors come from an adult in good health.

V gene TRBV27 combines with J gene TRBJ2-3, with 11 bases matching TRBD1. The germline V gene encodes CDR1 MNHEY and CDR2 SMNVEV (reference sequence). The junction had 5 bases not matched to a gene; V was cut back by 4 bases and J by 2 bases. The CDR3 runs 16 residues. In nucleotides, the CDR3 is TGTGCCAGCAGTTCCGGACAGGGGGCGATCACAGATACGCAGTATTTT. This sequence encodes CASSSGQGAITDTQYF.

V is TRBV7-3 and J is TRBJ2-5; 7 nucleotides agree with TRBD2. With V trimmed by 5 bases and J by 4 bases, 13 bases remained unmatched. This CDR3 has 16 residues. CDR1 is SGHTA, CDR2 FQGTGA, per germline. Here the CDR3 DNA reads TGTGCCAGCAGCCTAATGGGGAGGGGTGGTACAGAGACCCAGTACTTC. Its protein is CASSLMGRGGTETQYF.

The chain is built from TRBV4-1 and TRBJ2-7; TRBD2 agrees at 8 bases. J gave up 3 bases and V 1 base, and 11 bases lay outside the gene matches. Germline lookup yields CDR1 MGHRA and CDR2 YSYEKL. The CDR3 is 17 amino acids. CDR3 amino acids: CASSQAVRRTSSYEQYF. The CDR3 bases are TGCGCCAGCAGCCAAGCCGTTCGGCGGACTAGCAGCTACGAGCAGTACTTC.

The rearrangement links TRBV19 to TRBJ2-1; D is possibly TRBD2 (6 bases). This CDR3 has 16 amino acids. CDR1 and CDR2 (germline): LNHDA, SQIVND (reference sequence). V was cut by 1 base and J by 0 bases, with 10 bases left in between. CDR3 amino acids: CASSIGLASSYNEQFF. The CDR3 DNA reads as TGTGCCAGTAGTATAGGTCTAGCGAGCTCCTACAATGAGCAGTTCTTC.

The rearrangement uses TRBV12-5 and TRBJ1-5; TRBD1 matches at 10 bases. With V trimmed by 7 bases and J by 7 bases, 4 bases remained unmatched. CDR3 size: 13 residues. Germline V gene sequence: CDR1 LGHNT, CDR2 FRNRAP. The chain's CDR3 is CASAWDRGQPQHF. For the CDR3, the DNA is TGTGCTAGTGCCTGGGACAGGGGCCAGCCCCAGCATTTT. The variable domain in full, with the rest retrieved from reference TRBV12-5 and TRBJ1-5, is DARVTQTPRHKVTEMGQEVTMRCQPILGHNTVFWYRQTMMQGLELLAYFRNRAPLDDSGMPKDRFSAEMPDATLATLKIQPSEPRDSAVYFCASAWDRGQPQHFGDGTRLSIL.

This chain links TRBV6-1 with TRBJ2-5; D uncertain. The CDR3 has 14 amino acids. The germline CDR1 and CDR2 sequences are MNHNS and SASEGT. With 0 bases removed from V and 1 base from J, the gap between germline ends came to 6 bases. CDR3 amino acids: CASSEALFQETQYF. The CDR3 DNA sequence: TGTGCCAGCAGTGAAGCTCTCTTCCAAGAGACCCAGTACTTC.

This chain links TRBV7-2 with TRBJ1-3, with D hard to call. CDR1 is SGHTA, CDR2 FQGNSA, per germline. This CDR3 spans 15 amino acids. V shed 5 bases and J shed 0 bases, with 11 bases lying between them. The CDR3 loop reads CASSTYSSSGNTIYF. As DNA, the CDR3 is TGTGCCAGCAGCACCTACTCTAGCTCTGGAAACACCATATATTTT.

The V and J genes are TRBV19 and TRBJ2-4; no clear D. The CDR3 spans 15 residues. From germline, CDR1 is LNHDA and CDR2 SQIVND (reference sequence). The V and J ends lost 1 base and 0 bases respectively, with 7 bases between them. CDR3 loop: CASSIGVPAKNIQYF. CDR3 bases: TGTGCCAGTAGTATAGGAGTTCCAGCCAAAAACATTCAGTACTTC.

For the CDR3, the DNA is TGCGCCAGCAGCCAAGGTGGGGGAAGAGGCTACACCTTC. Translation gives CASSQGGGRGYTF. V usage is TRBV4-3 and J usage is TRBJ1-2; the D gene is possibly TRBD1 (5 bases). V lost 1 base and J lost 8, with 11 bases in between. Germline V gives CDR1 LGHNA, CDR2 YSLEER. The CDR3 totals 13 residues.

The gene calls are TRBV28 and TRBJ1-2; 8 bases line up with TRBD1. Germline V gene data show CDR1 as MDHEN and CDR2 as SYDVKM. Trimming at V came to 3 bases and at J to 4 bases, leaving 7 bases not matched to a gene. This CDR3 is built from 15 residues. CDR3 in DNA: TGTGCCAGCAGTTTGCCGGACAGGGAGATCTATGGCTACACCTTC. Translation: CASSLPDREIYGYTF.

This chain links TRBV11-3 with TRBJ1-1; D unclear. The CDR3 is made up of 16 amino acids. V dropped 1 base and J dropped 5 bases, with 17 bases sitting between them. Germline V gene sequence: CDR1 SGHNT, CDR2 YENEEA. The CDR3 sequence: CASSLGQTRTRTEAFF. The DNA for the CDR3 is TGTGCCAGCAGCTTAGGGCAGACCCGTACGAGGACTGAAGCTTTCTTT.

The CDR3 loop reads CASSQGMGPSSNYGYTF. DNA for the CDR3: TGCGCCAGCAGCCAAGGCATGGGACCGAGTTCCAACTATGGCTACACCTTC. The V call is TRBV4-3, the J call TRBJ1-2; D perhaps matches TRBD1 (5 bases). The germline V gene has CDR1 LGHNA and CDR2 YSLEER. V lost 1 base and J lost 2, with 17 bases in between. This CDR3 comprises 17 residues.

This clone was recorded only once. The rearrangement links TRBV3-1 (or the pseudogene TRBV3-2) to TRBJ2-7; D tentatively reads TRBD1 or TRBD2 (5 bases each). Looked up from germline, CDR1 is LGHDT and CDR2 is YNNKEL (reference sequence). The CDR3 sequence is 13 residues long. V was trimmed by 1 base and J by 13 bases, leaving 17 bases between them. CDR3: CASSQGGSSRSYF. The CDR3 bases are TGTGCCAGCAGCCAAGGGGGGTCGAGTCGTAGTTACTTC.

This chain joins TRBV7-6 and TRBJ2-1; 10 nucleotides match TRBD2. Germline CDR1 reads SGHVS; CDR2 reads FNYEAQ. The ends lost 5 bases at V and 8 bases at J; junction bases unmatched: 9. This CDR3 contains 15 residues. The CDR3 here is CASSPSGSLLDEQFF. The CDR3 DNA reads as TGTGCCAGCAGCCCTAGCGGGAGTTTACTGGATGAGCAGTTCTTC.